The present entry profiles one T cell receptor beta chain with its context. This specimen comes from a study of cytomegalovirus exposure and HLA in healthy donors. CDR3 size: 16 residues. Trimming shortened V by 0 bases and J by 0 bases, and 12 bases separated the two germline ends. CDR1 and CDR2 from the germline V gene are LGHNA and YNFKEQ. Sequencing used immunoSEQ multiplex PCR; TCRdb keeps in-frame clones, though not all of them. The sample records some 150,000 clones, approximately 86% being singletons. Sequenced material: PBMCs. The gene calls are TRBV4-2 and TRBJ2-7, with D maybe TRBD2 (6 bases). The receptor was derived from a young man in good health and CMV-seropositive. CDR3 bases: TGTGCCAGCAGCCAAGATCCGGCGGGGCCCTCCTACGAGCAGTACTTC. Amino acid sequence: CASSQDPAGPSYEQYF.